This T cell receptor (beta chain) was sequenced in a study of human T cells and chemical hapten exposure. This clonotype has at least ten counts. V gave up 4 bases and J gave up 11 bases, with 17 bases separating them. This CDR3 comprises 13 residues. The germline CDR1 and CDR2 sequences are LGHDT and YNNKEL (reference sequence). TCRdb reanalysed the RACE reads using MiXCR and keeps one entry per CDR3 protein. The sample includes 82,000 or so distinct CDR3 sequences, 10% to 15% of them seen just once. Time point noted: patch test 3, about 24 weeks after DPC sensitization. Noted treatment: therapeutic diphenylcyclopropenone sensitization with weekly scalp DPC.

The rearrangement joins TRBV3-1 to TRBJ1-1, with D maybe TRBD1 (5 bases). The sample here was whole blood, taken in connection with sensitization to the hapten diphenylcyclopropenone (DPC). The source is a woman in her forties or fifties with alopecia areata. Some clones in this sample may be carry-over from other donors' samples. The CDR3 is CASSRIRDPRAFF. CDR3 DNA: TGTGCCAGCAGCCGGATCCGGGACCCCAGGGCTTTCTTT.